This T cell receptor beta chain was captured in a study of T cell responses to AZD1222 COVID-19 vaccine. Overall study results and limits: Donors were chiefly white British, with a greater number of females, and clonal diversity was perhaps underestimated.

As regards this clone: Its cognate antigen is unknown.

TCRdb's table, derived via immunoSEQ multiplex PCR, lists solely in-frame clones and lacks some. The sample shows about 140,000 clones, almost 90% of them seen only once. This CDR3 comprises 15 residues. The germline gives CDR1 GTSNPN, CDR2 SVGIG (reference sequence). With V trimmed by 2 bases and J by 1 base, 7 bases remained unmatched. The sequences come from peripheral blood, collected on day 0 of AZD1222 vaccination. The clonotype was recovered from an adult in good health. The chain combines TRBV30 with TRBJ2-5; TRBD2 aligns across 7 bases. CDR3 region: CAWSPRASGQETQYF. The DNA for the CDR3 is TGTGCCTGGAGTCCTCGGGCTAGCGGCCAAGAGACCCAGTACTTC. The entire variable domain, with the rest obtained from reference TRBV30 and TRBJ2-5, is as follows: SQTIHQWPATLVQPVGSPLSLECTVEGTSNPNLYWYRQAAGRGLQLLFYSVGIGQISSEVPQNLSASRPQDRQFILSSKKLLLSDSGFYLCAWSPRASGQETQYFGPGTRLLVL.